This T cell receptor beta chain originates from a study of beta chain features in type 1 diabetes. The study's findings and limits: The study found moderately but significantly shorter TCRB CDR3s in all four CD4+ subsets of Type 1 diabetes patients.

This clone was counted a few times. Its antigen is unknown. TCRB transcripts that were expressed got sequenced, as all of the isolated RNA had been reverse transcribed. The protocol was immunoSEQ multiplex PCR, while the TCRdb copy is restricted to in-frame clones and leaves out a portion. The sample has a few hundred thousand clones, less than 30% seen once. Germline V CDR1 and CDR2: SGHRS, YFSETQ. Losses at the gene ends were 4 bases for V and 6 bases for J; bases not matched to a gene: 8. The CDR3 is made up of 15 amino acids. The TCR was taken from a woman in her twenties or thirties with type 1 diabetes. The chain recombines TRBV5-1 with TRBJ2-1; TRBD2 agrees at 9 bases. Sequenced input: naive CD4+ T cells from blood. CDR3 DNA sequence: TGCGCCAGCAGCCCCGGGACTAGCAGAACCAATGAGCAGTTCTTC. This sequence encodes CASSPGTSRTNEQFF.